This T cell receptor (beta chain) was found in a study of early T cells in non-severe SARS-CoV-2 infection. Whole-study context: Unpaired chains resulted from sequencing bulk RNA of unsorted whole blood.

Unique molecular identifiers were added to individual cDNA molecules. MiXCR, applied by TCRdb to the 5' RACE reads, yields one record per CDR3 protein. This table has 55,000 or so distinct CDR3 sequences, approximately 12% appearing once. There are many counts of this clonotype. Its cognate antigen is unknown. Study outcomes and limitations: Matches to VDJdb favored anti-spike CD8 responses and missed private and CD4 specificities.

Trimming removed 0 bases at V and 6 bases at J, with 4 bases between. Germline assignment: CDR1 SGHRS and CDR2 YFSETQ. The CDR3 totals 12 residues. The chain employs TRBV5-1 and TRBJ2-1; D unresolved. The sequence derives from an adult who was a healthcare worker with PCR-confirmed SARS-CoV-2 infection or an uninfected control (not recorded which). The source material was whole blood. This CDR3 reads CASSLEGNEQFF. The CDR3 nucleotides are TGCGCCAGCAGCTTGGAGGGCAATGAGCAGTTCTTC.